Presented here are 18 T cell receptor beta chains from one specimen sequenced in a study of control samples from healthy donors and cancer patients. The method was immunoSEQ multiplex PCR; TCRdb's version includes in-frame clones alone and lacks a portion of them. This sample has under 450,000 clones, with about nine tenths found just once. The sample consisted of PBMCs. The receptors were sampled from a man aged 40-49 years with head and neck cancer.

In this sample, this clone turned up once. This chain uses TRBV28 with TRBJ1-1; unclear D gene. Germline assignment: CDR1 MDHEN and CDR2 SYDVKM. This CDR3 region has 11 residues. The V gene lost 6 bases and the J gene lost 10 bases, with 12 bases spanning the gap. The CDR3 sequence: CASRGSTPAFF. CDR3 nucleotides: TGTGCCAGCAGGGGCTCCACTCCAGCTTTCTTT.

The chain combines TRBV6-1 with TRBJ2-2, with D uncertain. The CDR3 covers 13 residues. Germline V CDR1 and CDR2: MNHNS, SASEGT. V was clipped by 3 bases and J by 4 bases, with 6 bases between them. CDR3 bases: TGTGCCAGCAGTGAGGGAACCACCGGGGAGCTGTTTTTT. It specifies CASSEGTTGELFF.

V gene TRBV6-2 or TRBV6-3 combines with J gene TRBJ2-3, with 9 bases fitting TRBD2. The CDR3 loop spans 19 amino acids. V shed 2 bases, J shed 3 bases, and the junction held 15 bases outside the gene matches. Germline V gives CDR1 MNHEY, CDR2 SVGEGT. The CDR3 DNA sequence: TGTGCCAGCAGTTACCCCAGCGGGGGGCTCCCGAGTCGAACAGATACGCAGTATTTT. Protein: CASSYPSGGLPSRTDTQYF.

The CDR3 spells CASSQGPTYEQYF. The CDR3 bases are TGTGCCAGCAGTCAAGGGCCAACCTACGAGCAGTACTTC. The rearrangement links TRBV27 to TRBJ2-7, with D hard to call. The germline V and J ends were trimmed by 5 bases and 2 bases, with 10 bases remaining between them. Germline V lookup: CDR1 MNHEY, CDR2 SMNVEV (reference sequence). The CDR3 contains 13 residues.

The rearrangement joins TRBV19 to TRBJ1-4; TRBD1 matches at 7 bases. Trimming cost V 6 bases and J 6 bases; bases outside gene matches: 10. The CDR3 contains 15 residues. In germline, CDR1 is LNHDA, CDR2 SQIVND (reference sequence). The CDR3, as DNA: TGTGCCAGTAGCGACACCGGGACAGCCGATGAAAAACTGTTTTTT. The encoded protein is CASSDTGTADEKLFF.

In its sample, this clone was seen once. V gene TRBV2 combines with J gene TRBJ2-6; D not certain. Trimming took off 2 bases at V and 4 bases at J, with 9 bases between the two ends. CDR3 length: 15 residues. The germline gives CDR1 SNHLY, CDR2 FYNNEI. DNA of the CDR3: TGTGCCAGCAGTGAACTGTTCGTGGGGGCCAACGTCCTGACTTTC. Amino acids: CASSELFVGANVLTF.

V is TRBV19 and J is TRBJ2-7, with a tentative D call TRBD2 (5 bases). The V end was cut by 3 bases, the J end by 0 bases, with 12 bases between. The germline gives CDR1 LNHDA, CDR2 SQIVND (reference sequence). This CDR3 is 15 amino acids long. The CDR3, as DNA: TGTGCCAGTAGTATGGAGGTGGGGAGCTCCTACGAGCAGTACTTC. This encodes CASSMEVGSSYEQYF.

The genes are TRBV2 and TRBJ2-1, with 10 positions matching TRBD2. CDR3 length equals 14 residues. Germline CDR1 SNHLY, CDR2 FYNNEI. V was clipped by 8 bases and J by 5 bases; unmatched bases: 6. The CDR3 region has the DNA TGTGCCAGCCCTGGGCTAGCGGGAGACAATGAGCAGTTCTTC. It codes for CASPGLAGDNEQFF.

This clone was picked up one time. This sequence joins TRBV6-2 or TRBV6-3 and TRBJ2-1; D is possibly TRBD1 or TRBD2 (6 bases each). The CDR3 runs to 16 residues. V was clipped by 2 bases and J by 2 bases, with 13 bases between them. The germline V gene has CDR1 MNHEY and CDR2 SVGEGT. CDR3 protein: CASSYEGGATYNEQFF. The CDR3 region has the DNA TGTGCCAGCAGTTACGAGGGGGGAGCTACCTACAATGAGCAGTTCTTC.

This clone was picked up one time. The chain recombines TRBV6-5 with TRBJ2-2; D possibly uses TRBD1 or TRBD2 (6 bases each). This CDR3 spans 15 amino acids. V gave up 4 bases and J gave up 4 bases, with 13 bases separating them. Germline CDR1 MNHEY, CDR2 SVGAGI. CDR3 amino acids: CASSWGARATGELFF. CDR3 DNA sequence: TGTGCCAGCAGTTGGGGGGCTAGAGCCACCGGGGAGCTGTTTTTT.

The chain links TRBV14 to TRBJ2-1; possibly TRBD2 for D (7 bases). V lost 1 base and J lost 2, with 36 bases in between. This CDR3 has 24 residues. The germline V gene has CDR1 SGHDN and CDR2 FVKESK. CDR3 in amino acids: CASSQGVGGPGAGRPSLAYNEQFF. CDR3 DNA sequence: TGTGCCAGCAGCCAAGGGGTTGGGGGCCCGGGAGCGGGAAGGCCAAGTCTGGCCTACAATGAGCAGTTCTTC.

V usage is TRBV5-8 and J usage is TRBJ1-1, with a weak D call TRBD1 (6 bases). In germline, CDR1 is SGHTS, CDR2 YDEGEE. The CDR3 runs to 12 residues. Trimming pared 5 bases from V and 4 bases from J, leaving 9 bases between. CDR3 bases: TGTGCCAGCAGGGGGGCCGGCACTGAAGCTTTCTTT. As protein: CASRGAGTEAFF.

The CDR3 spells CASSEQLNTEAFF. CDR3 coding DNA: TGTGCCAGCAGTGAACAGCTGAACACTGAAGCTTTCTTT. The chain links TRBV25-1 to TRBJ1-1; D call uncertain. This CDR3 spans 13 amino acids. CDR1 is MGHDK, CDR2 SYGVNS, per germline. Trimming shortened V by 2 bases and J by 0 bases, and 4 bases separated the two germline ends.

The gene calls are TRBV2 and TRBJ1-2; weak D call: TRBD1 (5 bases). This CDR3 region has 16 residues. V lost 0 bases and J lost 7, with 18 bases in between. Germline CDR1 SNHLY, CDR2 FYNNEI. CDR3 coding DNA: TGTGCCAGCAGTGAAGCGCTTGTGGGCAGGGTGGGTGGCTACACCTTC. Its translation is CASSEALVGRVGGYTF. Together with reference TRBV2 and TRBJ1-2, the CDR3 gives the full variable domain: EPEVTQTPSHQVTQMGQEVILRCVPISNHLYFYWYRQILGQKVEFLVSFYNNEISEKSEIFDDQFSVERPDGSNFTLKIRSTKLEDSAMYFCASSEALVGRVGGYTFGSGTRLTVV.

This clone was recorded once. This chain links TRBV18 with TRBJ2-1; 8 nucleotides match TRBD2. The germline V gene has CDR1 KGHSH and CDR2 LQKENI. Trimming took 6 bases from V and 0 from J; bases not matched to a gene: 4. The CDR3 totals 15 residues. CDR3 DNA sequence: TGTGCCAGCTCTTCCGGGACTAGCTCCTACAATGAGCAGTTCTTC. Translation gives CASSSGTSSYNEQFF.

CDR3 amino acids: CASSLQGSGELFF. DNA for the CDR3: TGTGCCAGCAGCCTACAGGGGTCGGGGGAGCTGTTTTTT. J is TRBJ2-2 and V is TRBV7-2; 7 nucleotides align to TRBD1. The CDR3 runs to 13 residues. The germline gives CDR1 SGHTA, CDR2 FQGNSA. V lost 5 bases and J lost 8; bases outside the gene matches: 5.

Worth noting for this clone: The junction and the germline gene differ at one end; a read error may be behind it. The gene calls are TRBV2 and TRBJ2-5; 7 bases fit TRBD1. CDR3 length: 14 residues. Germline V gene sequence: CDR1 SNHLY, CDR2 FYNNEI. The CDR3 DNA sequence: TGTGTCAGCAGTGTTCGGACAGGACAAGAGACCCAGTACTTC. It codes for CVSSVRTGQETQYF.

The chain is built from TRBV5-1 and TRBJ2-5; 9 bases are a match to TRBD2. Germline V gives CDR1 SGHRS, CDR2 YFSETQ. This CDR3 contains 14 residues. Losses at the gene ends were 3 bases for V and 5 bases for J; bases not matched to a gene: 5. The CDR3 sequence: CASSYESGGETQYF. In DNA form, the CDR3 reads TGCGCCAGCAGCTATGAAAGCGGGGGGGAGACCCAGTACTTC.